This TCR beta chain was identified during a study of cytomegalovirus exposure and HLA in healthy donors. About the research overall: Around 180 million T cells yielded roughly 100 million unique TCR beta sequences, as an earlier analysis found.

The PCR ran on 60 Vbeta and 13 Jbeta primers. Sequencing was performed with immunoSEQ multiplex PCR; in TCRdb, only in-frame clones are kept and a portion is missing. The sample holds 70,000 to 75,000 clones. Trimming took off 7 bases at V and 0 bases at J, with 6 bases between the two ends. CDR1 is SEHNR and CDR2 is FQNEAQ in the germline V gene (reference sequence). The CDR3 has 12 residues. The sequenced sample was PBMCs. The clonotype was recovered from a female donor in good health and CMV-seropositive. The rearrangement uses TRBV7-9 and TRBJ1-1; D is undetermined. CDR3 bases: TGTGCCAGCATTTGGCTGAACACTGAAGCTTTCTTT. Residues: CASIWLNTEAFF.